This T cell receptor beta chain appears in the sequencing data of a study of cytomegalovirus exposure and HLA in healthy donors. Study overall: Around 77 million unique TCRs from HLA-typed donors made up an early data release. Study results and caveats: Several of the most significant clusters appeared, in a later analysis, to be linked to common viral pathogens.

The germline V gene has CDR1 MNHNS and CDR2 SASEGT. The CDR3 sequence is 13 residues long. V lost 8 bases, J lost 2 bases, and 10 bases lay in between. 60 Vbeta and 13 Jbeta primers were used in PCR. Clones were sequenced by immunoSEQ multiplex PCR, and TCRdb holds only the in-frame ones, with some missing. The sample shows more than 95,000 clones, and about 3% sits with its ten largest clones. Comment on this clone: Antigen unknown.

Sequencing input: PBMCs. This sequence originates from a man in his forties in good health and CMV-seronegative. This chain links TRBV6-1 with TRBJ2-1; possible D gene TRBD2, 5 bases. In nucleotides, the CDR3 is TGTGCCAGCCTCGAAGCGGCCTACAATGAGCAGTTCTTC. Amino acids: CASLEAAYNEQFF.